These 5 T cell receptor beta chains were sequenced from one sample in a study of T cells in Graves' hyperthyroidism and ophthalmopathy. The CDR3 regions of TCR beta were amplified from RNA transcripts. With the HTBI primer set, the TCR CDR3 went through a first round of RT-PCR. One entry per CDR3 protein, called by TCRdb with MiXCR from the multiplex PCR reads. The sample lists 500,000 to 550,000 distinct CDR3 sequences; less than 20% were seen once. The sample was blood. All receptors come from a man aged 40-49 years with Graves' ophthalmopathy.

This clonotype was detected many times. The rearrangement uses TRBV20-1 and TRBJ2-1; D is tentatively TRBD1 or TRBD2 (6 bases each). CDR1 is DFQATT, CDR2 SNEGSKA, per germline (reference sequence). CDR3 length equals 17 residues. Trimming removed 1 base at V and 0 bases at J, with 16 bases between. The CDR3 DNA follows: TGCAGTGCTAGAGGCCGGGGGCGGGGCAACTCCTACAATGAGCAGTTCTTC. The encoded protein is CSARGRGRGNSYNEQFF.

This clonotype was seen repeatedly, ten times or more. This CDR3 reads CASSDSFNQPQHF. CDR3 bases: TGTGCCAGCAGTGACAGTTTCAATCAGCCCCAGCATTTT. The chain links TRBV11-2 to TRBJ1-5, with D perhaps matching TRBD1 (5 bases). The V and J ends lost 6 bases and 3 bases respectively, with 9 bases between them. The CDR3 runs to 13 residues. The germline V gene encodes CDR1 SGHAT and CDR2 FQNNGV.

This rearrangement joins TRBV13 to TRBJ2-6; D not resolved. The germline V and J ends were trimmed by 3 bases and 0 bases, with 3 bases remaining between them. The V gene's germline CDR1 is PRHDT and CDR2 FYEKMQ (reference sequence). The CDR3 runs 14 residues. The CDR3 DNA is TGTGCCAGCAGCTTTTTCTCTGGGGCCAACGTCCTGACTTTC. It codes for CASSFFSGANVLTF.

This clonotype was detected only once. The rearrangement uses TRBV20-1 and TRBJ2-3; 11 bases align to TRBD1. Germline-derived CDR1 and CDR2 are DFQATT and SNEGSKA (reference sequence). The CDR3 length is 14 residues. The ends lost 2 bases at V and 4 bases at J; junction bases unmatched: 2. The CDR3 DNA follows: TGCAGTGCTAGAAGGACAGGGGGCTCAGATACGCAGTATTTT. Translation gives CSARRTGGSDTQYF.

V is TRBV4-1 and J is TRBJ2-7; possibly TRBD1 or TRBD2 for D (5 bases each). Trimming stripped 4 bases from V and 2 bases from J, with 18 bases between. CDR3 length equals 16 residues. CDR1 is MGHRA and CDR2 is YSYEKL in the germline V gene. DNA for the CDR3: TGCGCCAGCAGCCGTTTTGAGGGGTTTGGTGCCTACGAGCAGTACTTC. As protein: CASSRFEGFGAYEQYF.